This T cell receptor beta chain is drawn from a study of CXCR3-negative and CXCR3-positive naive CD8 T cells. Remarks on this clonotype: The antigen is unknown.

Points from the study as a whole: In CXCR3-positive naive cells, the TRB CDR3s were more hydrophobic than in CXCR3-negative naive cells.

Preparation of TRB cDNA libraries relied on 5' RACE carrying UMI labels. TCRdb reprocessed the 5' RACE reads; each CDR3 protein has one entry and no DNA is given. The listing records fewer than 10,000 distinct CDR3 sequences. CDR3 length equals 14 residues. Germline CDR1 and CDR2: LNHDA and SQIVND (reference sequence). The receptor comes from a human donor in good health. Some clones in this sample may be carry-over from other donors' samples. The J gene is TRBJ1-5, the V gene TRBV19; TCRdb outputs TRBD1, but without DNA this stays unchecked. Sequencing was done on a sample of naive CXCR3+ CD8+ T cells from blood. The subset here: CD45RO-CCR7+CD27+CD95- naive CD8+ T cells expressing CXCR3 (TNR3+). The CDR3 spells CASMTGWGNQPQHF. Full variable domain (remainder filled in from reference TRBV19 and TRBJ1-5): DGGITQSPKYLFRKEGQNVTLSCEQNLNHDAMYWYRQDPGQGLRLIYYSQIVNDFQKGDIAEGYSVSREKKESFPLTVTSAQKNPTAFYLCASMTGWGNQPQHFGDGTRLSIL.